This passage covers 17 T cell receptor beta chains from one sample sequenced in a study of blood T cells in healthy people across ages. A second PCR of 7 to 11 cycles used a sample-barcoded 5' primer and a J-beta primer mix. One entry per CDR3 protein results from TCRdb running MiXCR on the 5' RACE reads. The repertoire includes 650,000 to 900,000 distinct CDR3 sequences, around 68% of them detected once, and about a quarter sits in the top ten. Material for sequencing was blood. These receptors were collected from a man aged 25-45 years in good health.

The chain combines TRBV7-2 with TRBJ2-1; 8 nucleotides match TRBD1. The J call may be wrong; the DNA end is better matched by TRBJ2-7. Germline CDR1 is SGHTA and CDR2 is FQGNSA. The CDR3 spans 17 residues. DNA for the CDR3: TGTGCCAGCAGTCGGGGACCCGGGACAGGCGCCTACAATGAGCAGTACTTC. Residues: CASSRGPGTGAYNEQYF.

The chain joins TRBV12-3 or TRBV12-4 to TRBJ2-3, with 8 positions matching TRBD2. The J segment lost 7 bases and the V segment lost 7 bases, leaving 19 bases of the junction unmatched. The CDR3 is 17 residues long. The CDR3 loop reads CASNPSPKRAGDYTQYF. The DNA of the CDR3 is TGTGCCAGCAATCCCAGCCCAAAGAGAGCGGGAGATTATACGCAGTATTTT.

This clonotype turned up a few times. This sequence joins TRBV20-1 and TRBJ2-3; no clear D gene. CDR1 is DFQATT, CDR2 SNEGSKA, per germline (reference sequence). This CDR3 has 14 residues. Trimming stripped 6 bases from V and 0 bases from J, with 13 bases between. The CDR3 loop is CSATDAPSTDTQYF. In DNA, the CDR3 is TGCAGTGCCACGGACGCCCCAAGCACAGATACGCAGTATTTT.

V and J are TRBV29-1 and TRBJ1-2, with D uncertain. V lost 6 bases, J lost 4 bases, and 15 bases lay in between. The CDR3 is 13 residues long. Germline CDR1 reads SQVTM; CDR2 reads ANQGSEA. The CDR3 region is CSVGNWGVYGYTF. In DNA, the CDR3 is TGCAGCGTGGGGAACTGGGGTGTCTATGGCTACACCTTC.

The chain combines TRBV7-2 with TRBJ2-1; 10 bases line up with TRBD2. Unmatched junction bases numbered 6, after V lost 2 bases and J lost 8 bases. The CDR3 has 15 residues. Looked up from germline, CDR1 is SGHTA and CDR2 is FQGNSA. CDR3 amino acids: CASSLFSSGGDEQFF. DNA for the CDR3: TGTGCCAGCAGCTTATTTTCTAGCGGGGGCGATGAGCAGTTCTTC.

The CDR3 loop reads CASGGGFYEQYF. CDR3 sequence (DNA): TGTGCCAGCGGGGGGGGGTTCTACGAGCAGTACTTC. The rearrangement joins TRBV12-3 or TRBV12-4 to TRBJ2-7; 7 bases agree with TRBD2. After removal of 8 bases from V and 3 bases from J, the junction contained 4 bases not matched to a gene. This CDR3 contains 12 residues.

This chain connects TRBV4-3 to TRBJ1-1; D perhaps matches TRBD1 (5 bases). The CDR3 sequence is 18 residues long. V gave up 0 bases and J gave up 0 bases, with 17 bases separating them. From germline, CDR1 is LGHNA and CDR2 YSLEER. The DNA of the CDR3 is TGCGCCAGCAGCCAAGACCGGGTGGGGGGGTCGATGAACACTGAAGCTTTCTTT. Its protein is CASSQDRVGGSMNTEAFF.

The table lists this clonotype with a few counts. This chain links TRBV18 with TRBJ2-7, with a weak D call TRBD1 (5 bases). V shed 6 bases and J shed 2 bases, with 17 bases lying between them. The CDR3 contains 15 residues. CDR1 and CDR2 (germline): KGHSH, LQKENI. The chain's CDR3 is CASSPLQAGTYEQYF. CDR3 bases: TGTGCCAGCTCTCCCCTCCAAGCAGGGACCTACGAGCAGTACTTC.

The V gene is TRBV7-2, the J gene TRBJ2-7, with 11 bases identical to TRBD2. There are 17 residues in the CDR3. The trim removed 1 base at V and 2 bases at J, leaving 7 bases unmatched. The germline gives CDR1 SGHTA, CDR2 FQGNSA. CDR3 region: CASSLDSWGLAAYEQYF. The CDR3 DNA follows: TGTGCCAGCAGCTTAGATTCTTGGGGACTAGCGGCCTACGAGCAGTACTTC.

This clonotype was recorded only once. The chain employs TRBV7-2 and TRBJ2-2; tentative D call: TRBD2 (6 bases). Germline loops: CDR1 SGHTA, CDR2 FQGNSA. The CDR3 consists of 15 residues. The V end lost 0 bases, the J end lost 5 bases, and 10 bases lay between the germline ends. This CDR3 reads CASSLAGGWTGELFF. The DNA of the CDR3 is TGTGCCAGCAGCTTAGCCGGGGGATGGACCGGGGAGCTGTTTTTT.

The V gene is TRBV5-6, the J gene TRBJ1-2; TRBD1 agrees at 7 bases. The germline CDR1 and CDR2 sequences are SGHDT and YYEEEE. Germline trimming cut 1 base from V and 5 bases from J; bases unmatched to any gene: 11. The CDR3 runs to 16 residues. The CDR3 sequence: CASSLIGDSELYGYTF. Written as DNA, the CDR3 is TGTGCCAGCAGCTTGATAGGGGACAGTGAACTATATGGCTACACCTTC.

The chain has TRBV27 and TRBJ2-4; the D is unclear. The last part of the DNA fits TRBJ2-7 better; the J call may be wrong. The CDR3 is 14 amino acids. Germline V CDR1 and CDR2: MNHEY, SMNVEV (reference sequence). The CDR3, as DNA: TGTGCCAGCAGTTTATCCCTCCATACCTACGAGCAGTACTTC. This sequence encodes CASSLSLHTYEQYF.

The table lists this clonotype with a count of one. V usage is TRBV2 and J usage is TRBJ2-5; 7 nucleotides line up with TRBD2. With 4 bases clipped from V and 4 bases from J, the junction kept 6 bases outside the gene matches. Germline V gene sequence: CDR1 SNHLY, CDR2 FYNNEI. The CDR3 is 14 amino acids. As DNA, the CDR3 is TGTGCCAGCAGTGGGGCGGGGGTGAGAGAGACCCAGTACTTC. This codes for CASSGAGVRETQYF.

The chain has TRBV2 and TRBJ1-5, with 8 bases matching TRBD2. The end of the DNA is better explained by TRBJ2-3, so the J call may be wrong. This CDR3 region has 13 residues. Germline V lookup: CDR1 SNHLY, CDR2 FYNNEI. This CDR3 reads CAGSGATTDTQYF. In DNA, the CDR3 is TGTGCCGGTAGCGGGGCGACCACAGATACGCAGTATTTT.

This chain links TRBV3-1 with TRBJ2-3; no firm D call. From germline, CDR1 is LGHDT and CDR2 YNNKEL (reference sequence). The CDR3 loop spans 13 amino acids. V was clipped by 2 bases and J by 6 bases, with 9 bases between them. CDR3 nucleotides: TGTGCCAGCAGCCAAAACCCCTGGGATACGCAGTATTTT. Amino acids: CASSQNPWDTQYF.

This rearrangement joins TRBV15 to TRBJ1-1; tentatively, D is TRBD1 (5 bases). Germline V gene lookup returns CDR1 LNHNV and CDR2 YYDKDF (reference sequence). Trimming left V 8 bases short and J 0 bases short, with 10 bases between. The CDR3 runs 13 residues. The CDR3 DNA is TGTGCCACCGACGCAGGGATGAACACTGAAGCTTTCTTT. Its protein product is CATDAGMNTEAFF.

The V and J genes are TRBV6-2 or TRBV6-3 and TRBJ2-7; maybe TRBD2 (5 bases). CDR1 MNHEY and CDR2 SVGEGT come from the germline V gene. The CDR3 extends over 15 amino acids. V lost 7 bases to trimming and J lost 0 bases, with 16 bases between them. The CDR3 coding sequence is TGTGCCAGCACCCCCTGGTCGGGGAACTCCTACGAGCAGTACTTC. It translates to CASTPWSGNSYEQYF.